These 27 T cell receptor beta chains originate from one sample sequenced in a study of human T cells and chemical hapten exposure. One entry per CDR3 protein, called by TCRdb with MiXCR from the RACE reads. The table includes about 380,000 distinct CDR3 sequences, approximately 5.1% detected once. Time point given: pre-sensitization, week 0. The treatment is: therapeutic diphenylcyclopropenone sensitization with weekly scalp DPC. The specimen comprised whole blood, sampled in connection with sensitization to the hapten diphenylcyclopropenone (DPC). The origin of the receptors is a woman aged 45 to 65 with alopecia areata. Some clones in this sample may be carry-over from other donors' samples.

This clonotype was detected a few times. The chain is built from TRBV4-1 and TRBJ1-1, with D maybe TRBD1 (6 bases). The CDR3 length is 14 residues. From germline, CDR1 is MGHRA and CDR2 YSYEKL. V was trimmed by 3 bases and J by 0 bases, leaving 8 bases between them. In nucleotides, the CDR3 is TGCGCCAGCAGCCAGGGGGCGATGAACACTGAAGCTTTCTTT. Its protein product is CASSQGAMNTEAFF.

This clonotype was seen ten or more times. The rearrangement uses TRBV5-1 and TRBJ2-3; D might be TRBD2 (7 bases). The CDR3 contains 16 residues. Germline CDR1 reads SGHRS; CDR2 reads YFSETQ. V lost 3 bases and J lost 1, with 15 bases in between. This CDR3 reads CASSWGGERGTDTQYF. DNA of the CDR3: TGCGCCAGCAGCTGGGGGGGCGAAAGAGGCACAGATACGCAGTATTTT.

The sample holds one count of this clonotype. The J gene is TRBJ2-4, the V gene TRBV7-2; 7 nucleotides agree with TRBD1. In germline, CDR1 is SGHTA, CDR2 FQGNSA. V shed 3 bases, J shed 7 bases, and the junction held 9 bases outside the gene matches. The CDR3 spans 15 residues. The CDR3: CASSLIYRGNNIQYF. The CDR3 nucleotides are TGTGCCAGCAGCTTGATCTACAGGGGTAATAACATTCAGTACTTC.

J is TRBJ2-1 and V is TRBV5-6, with D unresolved. Trimming stripped 0 bases from V and 7 bases from J, with 11 bases between. The germline CDR1 and CDR2 sequences are SGHDT and YYEEEE. The CDR3 is 14 amino acids. The CDR3 here is CASSLEELANEQFF. CDR3 coding DNA: TGTGCCAGCAGCTTGGAAGAACTGGCAAATGAGCAGTTCTTC. Full variable domain (missing parts from reference TRBV5-6 and TRBJ2-1): DAGVTQSPTHLIKTRGQQVTLRCSPKSGHDTVSWYQQALGQGPQFIFQYYEEEERQRGNFPDRFSGHQFPNYSSELNVNALLLGDSALYLCASSLEELANEQFFGPGTRLTVL.

This clonotype was detected a few times. This chain joins TRBV12-3 or TRBV12-4 and TRBJ2-3; possible D gene TRBD2, 7 bases. This CDR3 spans 15 amino acids. V gave up 5 bases and J gave up 4 bases, with 16 bases separating them. DNA for the CDR3: TGTGCCAGCAGTGAGGGGGGGGGCCTCTCAGATACGCAGTATTTT. Protein sequence: CASSEGGGLSDTQYF.

This clonotype was seen repeatedly, ten times or more. V usage is TRBV7-2 and J usage is TRBJ2-3, with TRBD2 matching over 8 bases. There are 14 residues in the CDR3. V shed 1 base and J 10 bases; nucleotides not matched to a gene: 7. The V gene's germline CDR1 is SGHTA and CDR2 FQGNSA. The CDR3 region is CASSLEGQRGPQYF. The CDR3 DNA sequence: TGTGCCAGCAGCTTAGAAGGTCAGCGGGGGCCGCAGTATTTT.

The V and J genes are TRBV15 and TRBJ1-5; D is uncertain. The CDR3 has 15 amino acids. Trimming stripped 0 bases from V and 2 bases from J, with 8 bases between. The germline V gene encodes CDR1 LNHNV and CDR2 YYDKDF (reference sequence). The CDR3: CATSRDPRGNQPQHF. CDR3 DNA: TGTGCCACCAGCAGAGATCCTCGAGGCAATCAGCCCCAGCATTTT.

Only a few counts were recorded for this clonotype. This rearrangement joins TRBV20-1 to TRBJ2-3; D possibly corresponds to TRBD2 (6 bases). In germline, CDR1 is DFQATT, CDR2 SNEGSKA (reference sequence). The CDR3 length is 16 residues. The ends were cut back, 0 bases at V and 2 bases at J, with 15 bases in the middle. The CDR3 DNA reads TGCAGTGCTAGAGATCCCCAGCGGGCATCCACAGATACGCAGTATTTT. Translating it yields CSARDPQRASTDTQYF.

This clonotype was observed at least ten times. The genes are TRBV6-5 and TRBJ1-1; unclear D gene. The CDR3 runs to 15 residues. CDR1 is MNHEY, CDR2 SVGAGI, per germline. V shed 0 bases and J shed 0 bases, with 8 bases lying between them. CDR3 amino acids: CASSYSMNMNTEAFF. The CDR3 nucleotides are TGTGCCAGCAGTTACTCGATGAACATGAACACTGAAGCTTTCTTT.

This clonotype was observed many times. V gene TRBV12-5 combines with J gene TRBJ2-7; 11 bases line up with TRBD2. The CDR3 is 14 residues long. Germline CDR1 is LGHNT and CDR2 is FRNRAP. The trim removed 1 base at V and 4 bases at J, leaving 0 bases unmatched. As DNA, the CDR3 is TGTGCTAGTGGTTTGGGACTAGCGGGGTACGAGCAGTACTTC. It yields the protein CASGLGLAGYEQYF.

In its sample, this clonotype was seen many times. This chain uses TRBV20-1 with TRBJ2-1; 7 bases align to TRBD2. V trimming: 7 bases; J trimming: 9 bases; junction bases outside the gene matches: 3. This CDR3 has 10 amino acids. Germline CDR1 DFQATT, CDR2 SNEGSKA (reference sequence). The DNA of the CDR3 is TGCAGTGTTTCGGGGGGTGAGCAGTTCTTC. It specifies CSVSGGEQFF.

The rearrangement uses TRBV4-1 and TRBJ2-7; TRBD2 matches at 8 bases. The CDR3 is 15 amino acids. The V segment lost 0 bases and the J segment 2 bases; nucleotides outside the gene matches: 3. Germline V gives CDR1 MGHRA, CDR2 YSYEKL. The CDR3 here is CASSQERGAAYEQYF. CDR3 DNA sequence: TGCGCCAGCAGCCAAGAGCGGGGGGCCGCCTACGAGCAGTACTTC.

A single count supports this clonotype. A single base separates this from a much larger clone, so it may be a read error. The chain combines TRBV4-1 with TRBJ2-7; D perhaps matches TRBD2 (6 bases). Germline lookup yields CDR1 MGHRA and CDR2 YSYEKL. This CDR3 comprises 13 residues. The CDR3 here is CASSHGGLYVQYF. CDR3 bases: TGCGCCAGCAGCCATGGCGGACTATACGTGCAGTACTTC.

This clonotype was detected many times. This chain uses TRBV29-1 with TRBJ2-2, with no clear D. From germline, CDR1 is SQVTM and CDR2 ANQGSEA. The germline V and J ends were trimmed by 6 bases and 0 bases, with 11 bases remaining between them. CDR3 length: 14 residues. Here the CDR3 reads CSVKAGSNTGELFF. The CDR3 DNA reads TGCAGCGTCAAAGCAGGATCGAACACCGGGGAGCTGTTTTTT.

This clonotype has just a few counts. This rearrangement joins TRBV12-3 or TRBV12-4 to TRBJ1-2; D remains unclear. Trimming took off 5 bases at V and 11 bases at J, with 12 bases between the two ends. CDR3 length: 11 amino acids. CDR3 loop: CASSIGLFYTF. The CDR3 nucleotides are TGTGCCAGCAGTATTGGATTATTTTACACCTTC.

This clonotype has at least ten counts. The chain has TRBV2 and TRBJ1-3; unclear D gene. Germline CDR1 reads SNHLY; CDR2 reads FYNNEI. The V end was cut by 8 bases, the J end by 0 bases, with 17 bases between. The CDR3 spans 16 residues. The chain's CDR3 is CASAVSRADSGNTIYF. DNA for the CDR3: TGTGCCAGCGCAGTCTCGCGAGCCGACTCTGGAAACACCATATATTTT.

This sequence joins TRBV6-1 and TRBJ1-5; possible D gene TRBD1, 5 bases. Germline V gene data show CDR1 as MNHNS and CDR2 as SASEGT. The V end lost 7 bases, the J end lost 6 bases, and 22 bases lay between the germline ends. This CDR3 region has 16 residues. CDR3 DNA: TGTGCCAGCACTTCTCCCGGGGCCCTCCGGGGTCAGCCCCAGCATTTT. It translates to CASTSPGALRGQPQHF.

Many counts were recorded for this clonotype. This rearrangement joins TRBV7-2 to TRBJ2-7; 8 bases are shared with TRBD2. This CDR3 region has 15 residues. Germline assignment: CDR1 SGHTA and CDR2 FQGNSA. V shed 2 bases and J 2 bases; nucleotides not matched to a gene: 5. The CDR3, as DNA: TGTGCCAGCAGCTTACGTAGCGGGGAGACCTACGAGCAGTACTTC. This encodes CASSLRSGETYEQYF.

In this sample, this clonotype turned up a few times. This rearrangement joins TRBV29-1 to TRBJ2-3; D is unresolved. V lost 6 bases and J 4 bases, leaving 8 bases between the germline ends. Germline V gene sequence: CDR1 SQVTM, CDR2 ANQGSEA. This CDR3 has 11 amino acids. CDR3 coding DNA: TGCAGCGTGCCAACTCCAGATACGCAGTATTTT. Translating gives CSVPTPDTQYF.

This clonotype was seen a few times. The chain is built from TRBV29-1 and TRBJ1-3; D is unclear. Looked up from germline, CDR1 is SQVTM and CDR2 is ANQGSEA. CDR3 length: 14 residues. V was shortened by 0 bases and J by 0 bases, with 6 bases between the two germline ends. The CDR3 region has the DNA TGCAGCGTTGAAGACGCCCGCTCTGGAAACACCATATATTTT. Amino acids: CSVEDARSGNTIYF. Full variable domain (missing parts from reference TRBV29-1 and TRBJ1-3): SAVISQKPSRDICQRGTSLTIQCQVDSQVTMMFWYRQQPGQSLTLIATANQGSEATYESGFVIDKFPISRPNLTFSTLTVSNMSPEDSSIYLCSVEDARSGNTIYFGEGSWLTVV.

In this sample, this clonotype turned up a few times. V is TRBV18 and J is TRBJ1-1; the D is unclear. V gave up 0 bases and J gave up 11 bases, with 19 bases separating them. Per the germline V gene, CDR1 is KGHSH and CDR2 is LQKENI. The CDR3 runs 15 residues. CDR3 sequence: CASSPPLFAGAYAFF. CDR3 DNA: TGTGCCAGCTCACCACCTCTTTTTGCGGGAGCCTACGCTTTCTTT.

The chain couples TRBV6-5 to TRBJ1-1; the D is unclear. Trimming stripped 5 bases from V and 1 base from J, with 11 bases between. Looked up from germline, CDR1 is MNHEY and CDR2 is SVGAGI. This CDR3 comprises 14 residues. The CDR3 spells CASSRLTGNTEAFF. The CDR3 DNA reads TGTGCCAGCAGTCGCCTTACGGGGAACACTGAAGCTTTCTTT.

This clonotype showed up just a few times. The gene calls are TRBV30 and TRBJ1-4; D remains unclear. Looked up from germline, CDR1 is GTSNPN and CDR2 is SVGIG (reference sequence). V was pared by 0 bases and J by 1 base, with 3 bases between. The CDR3 has 13 amino acids. As DNA, the CDR3 is TGTGCCTGGAGTGTAATAACTAATGAAAAACTGTTTTTT. It encodes CAWSVITNEKLFF. The variable domain in full, completed from reference TRBV30 and TRBJ1-4, reads SQTIHQWPATLVQPVGSPLSLECTVEGTSNPNLYWYRQAAGRGLQLLFYSVGIGQISSEVPQNLSASRPQDRQFILSSKKLLLSDSGFYLCAWSVITNEKLFFGSGTQLSVL.

This clonotype was detected only a few times. The chain carries TRBV12-3 or TRBV12-4 and TRBJ2-3; 9 bases fit TRBD1. V lost 6 bases to trimming and J lost 2 bases; unmatched junction nucleotides: 6. The CDR3 sequence is 15 residues long. The CDR3, as DNA: TGTGCCAGCAGGCAGGACAGGGGAAACACAGATACGCAGTATTTT. It encodes CASRQDRGNTDTQYF.

This clonotype has a count of ten or more. V is TRBV12-3 or TRBV12-4 and J is TRBJ2-2, with no clear D. Trimming took 3 bases from V and 6 from J, leaving 2 bases between them. This CDR3 has 11 residues. The CDR3 DNA sequence: TGTGCCAGCAGTTTTTCCGGGGAGCTGTTTTTT. Translation gives CASSFSGELFF.

This clonotype showed up many times. This chain connects TRBV5-8 to TRBJ2-1; 7 bases agree with TRBD1. The V gene's germline CDR1 is SGHTS and CDR2 YDEGEE. The CDR3 runs to 13 residues. The trim removed 4 bases at V and 8 bases at J, leaving 6 bases unmatched. The CDR3 spells CASSRGGSDEQFF. The CDR3 bases are TGTGCCAGCAGCAGAGGGGGCTCGGATGAGCAGTTCTTC.

Many counts were recorded for this clonotype. V gene TRBV6-2 or TRBV6-3 combines with J gene TRBJ2-4; D is unclear. The CDR3 is made up of 16 amino acids. The germline CDR1 and CDR2 sequences are MNHEY and SVGEGT. Between the trimmed V and J ends, which lost 4 bases and 1 base, there was a span of 14 bases. The CDR3 sequence: CASSSPESYAKNIQYF. The CDR3 DNA reads as TGTGCCAGCAGTTCCCCGGAGAGCTACGCCAAAAACATTCAGTACTTC.